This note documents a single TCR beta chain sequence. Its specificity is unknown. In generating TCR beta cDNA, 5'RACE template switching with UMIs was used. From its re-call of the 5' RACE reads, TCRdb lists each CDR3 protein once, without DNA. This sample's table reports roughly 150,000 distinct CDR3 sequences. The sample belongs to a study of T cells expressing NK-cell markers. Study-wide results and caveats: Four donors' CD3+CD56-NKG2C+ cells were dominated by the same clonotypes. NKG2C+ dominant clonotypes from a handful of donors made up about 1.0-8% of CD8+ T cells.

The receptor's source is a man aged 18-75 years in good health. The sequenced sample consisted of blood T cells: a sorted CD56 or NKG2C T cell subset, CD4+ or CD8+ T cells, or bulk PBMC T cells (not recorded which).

CDR3 amino acids: CASLSGTGESTDTQYF. The V gene is TRBV12-5, the J gene TRBJ2-3; with no DNA, the TCRdb D assignment of TRBD1 cannot be verified. The CDR3 is 16 amino acids. From germline, CDR1 is LGHNT and CDR2 FRNRAP. Using reference TRBV12-5 and TRBJ2-3 for the parts outside the CDR3, the full variable domain is DARVTQTPRHKVTEMGQEVTMRCQPILGHNTVFWYRQTMMQGLELLAYFRNRAPLDDSGMPKDRFSAEMPDATLATLKIQPSEPRDSAVYFCASLSGTGESTDTQYFGPGTRLTVL.